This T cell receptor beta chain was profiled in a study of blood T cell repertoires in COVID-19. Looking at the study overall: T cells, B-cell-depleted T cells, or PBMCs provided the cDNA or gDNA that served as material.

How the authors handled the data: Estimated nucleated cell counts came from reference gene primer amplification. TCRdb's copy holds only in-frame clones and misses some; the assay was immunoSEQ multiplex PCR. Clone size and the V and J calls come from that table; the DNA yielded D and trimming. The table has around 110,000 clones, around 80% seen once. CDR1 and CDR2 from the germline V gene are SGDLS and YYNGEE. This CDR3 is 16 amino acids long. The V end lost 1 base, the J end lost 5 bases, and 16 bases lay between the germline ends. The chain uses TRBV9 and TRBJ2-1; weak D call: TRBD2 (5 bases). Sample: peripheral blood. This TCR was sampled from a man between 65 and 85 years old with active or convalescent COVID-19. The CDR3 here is CASSVYGWERDNEQFF. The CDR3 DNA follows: TGTGCCAGCAGCGTATATGGGTGGGAGAGGGACAATGAGCAGTTCTTC.